The text below deals with one TCR beta chain. Its antigen is unidentified. The sample comes from a study of vaccination and CD4 T cells after COVID-19. Stated treatment: roughly 11-day PBMC culture with coronavirus spike peptide pools or control peptides (ViraFEST assay). It was before the COVID-19 pandemic (2011-2018) that the unexposed donor's CD4+ T cells were collected. The assay that was used to sequence DNA from cultured CD4+ T cells was the Oncomine TCR Beta short-read assay. Genomic DNA was isolated from cultured CD4+ T cells. MiXCR, run by TCRdb on the PCR reads, gives a single entry per CDR3 protein. The sample lists about 8,800 distinct CDR3 sequences; 30% to 45% were seen once. CDR1 and CDR2 (germline): MDHEN, SYDVKM. Trimming removed 4 bases from V and 7 bases from J; junction bases left unmatched: 15. This CDR3 has 17 amino acids.

Specimen: CD4+ T cells from blood, cultured in vitro. The rearrangement uses TRBV28 and TRBJ1-2; 10 positions agree with TRBD1. The TCR was taken from a human donor in good health. The CDR3 coding sequence is TGTGCCAGCAGTTCGCCTAGCTGGACAGGGGGATTCGGTGGCTACACCTTC. Translated: CASSSPSWTGGFGGYTF.